Listed below are T cell receptor beta chains from one sample, sequenced in a study of response to subunit inactivated influenza vaccine. TCRdb processed the RT-PCR reads anew with MiXCR; each CDR3 protein has one entry. This table holds roughly 500,000 distinct CDR3 sequences, 15% to 20% found once. The sample was CD4+ T cells sorted from PBMCs, taken roughly 24 months after vaccination. The origin of the receptors is a man aged 50 to 69 who received an inactivated influenza vaccine. CDR3s include the opening cysteine and the closing phenylalanine or tryptophan. The D gene is left open where the match is weak. The size entry is marked missing in some rows and otherwise reads once, few, many or a size class.

j_call: TRBJ1-2; clone_size: .; d_call: TRBD1; v_call: TRBV6-1; cdr3_nt: TGTGCCAGCATGCGGGGCGGACAGGGTGGTATCTATGGCTACACCTTC; cdr3_aa: CASMRGGQGGIYGYTF
j_call: TRBJ1-2; clone_size: few; d_call: TRBD1; v_call: TRBV6-1; cdr3_nt: TGTGCCAGCAGTGAAGACAGGGGGACGCGATATGGCTACACCTTC; cdr3_aa: CASSEDRGTRYGYTF
j_call: TRBJ1-5; clone_size: .; d_call: .; v_call: TRBV7-8; cdr3_nt: TGTGCCAGCAGCTTAAATCCGTGGAATAGCAATCAGCCCCAGCATTTT; cdr3_aa: CASSLNPWNSNQPQHF
j_call: TRBJ2-2; clone_size: .; d_call: TRBD2; v_call: TRBV28; cdr3_nt: TGTGCCACGAAGGGACTAGCGGGACCCGGGGAGCTGTTTTTT; cdr3_aa: CATKGLAGPGELFF
j_call: TRBJ2-1; clone_size: .; d_call: .; v_call: TRBV7-3; cdr3_nt: TGTGCCAGCAGCTTCGGGCCCGAGGATGAGCAGTTCTTC; cdr3_aa: CASSFGPEDEQFF
j_call: TRBJ2-7; clone_size: .; d_call: .; v_call: TRBV12-3/TRBV12-4; cdr3_nt: TGTGCCAGCAGTATCCGGATCCCCTACGAGCAGTACTTC; cdr3_aa: CASSIRIPYEQYF
j_call: TRBJ2-1; clone_size: few; d_call: .; v_call: TRBV6-4; cdr3_nt: TGTGCCAGCAGTGAGCAGGCTTGGAATGAGCAGTTCTTC; cdr3_aa: CASSEQAWNEQFF
j_call: TRBJ2-5; clone_size: few; d_call: .; v_call: TRBV3-1; cdr3_nt: TGTGCCAGCAGCTACGACAGGTTCGCGAAGACCCAGTACTTC; cdr3_aa: CASSYDRFAKTQYF
j_call: TRBJ2-2; clone_size: .; d_call: .; v_call: TRBV12-3/TRBV12-4; cdr3_nt: TGTGCCAGCAGTTTGAACACAGGGTACACCGGGGAGCTGTTTTTT; cdr3_aa: CASSLNTGYTGELFF
j_call: TRBJ1-3; clone_size: few; d_call: .; v_call: TRBV20-1; cdr3_nt: TGCAGTGCTAGTGGACAGGGAAACACCATATATTTT; cdr3_aa: CSASGQGNTIYF
j_call: TRBJ2-1; clone_size: few; d_call: .; v_call: TRBV5-1; cdr3_nt: TGCGCCAGCAGCTTTGATAGCCGGAGCTCCTACAATGAGCAGTTCTTC; cdr3_aa: CASSFDSRSSYNEQFF
j_call: TRBJ2-5; clone_size: many; d_call: .; v_call: TRBV12-3/TRBV12-4; cdr3_nt: TGTGCCAGCAGTTTAAGTGGGTTCCAAGAGACCCAGTACTTC; cdr3_aa: CASSLSGFQETQYF
j_call: TRBJ2-5; clone_size: few; d_call: .; v_call: TRBV20-1; cdr3_nt: TGCAGTGCTAGAGATCCCCTTCGGGGAGTCCCGACCCAGTACTTC; cdr3_aa: CSARDPLRGVPTQYF
j_call: TRBJ2-7; clone_size: .; d_call: .; v_call: TRBV5-1; cdr3_nt: TGCGCCAGCAGATTCGAGGATCCCTACGAGCAGTACTTC; cdr3_aa: CASRFEDPYEQYF
j_call: TRBJ2-5; clone_size: .; d_call: .; v_call: TRBV29-1; cdr3_nt: TGCAGCGGTGGACAGCGGGAGACCCAGTACTTC; cdr3_aa: CSGGQRETQYF
j_call: TRBJ2-4; clone_size: .; d_call: TRBD1; v_call: TRBV6-2/TRBV6-3; cdr3_nt: TGTGCCAGCAGTGCTACGGGACAGAAAAACATTCAGTACTTC; cdr3_aa: CASSATGQKNIQYF
j_call: TRBJ2-3; clone_size: many; d_call: .; v_call: TRBV7-2; cdr3_nt: TGTGCCAGCAGATACTATACAGATACGCAGTATTTT; cdr3_aa: CASRYYTDTQYF
j_call: TRBJ2-1; clone_size: few; d_call: TRBD2; v_call: TRBV20-1; cdr3_nt: TGCAGTGCTAGAGAAGGGACTAGATATGAGCAGTTCTTC; cdr3_aa: CSAREGTRYEQFF
j_call: TRBJ2-2; clone_size: .; d_call: .; v_call: TRBV2; cdr3_nt: TGTGCCAGCAGTTTGAAGCGGTTGTCCACCGGGGAGCTGTTTTTT; cdr3_aa: CASSLKRLSTGELFF
j_call: TRBJ2-7; clone_size: .; d_call: TRBD1; v_call: TRBV27; cdr3_nt: TGTGCCAGCAGAGAGGGACAGGGAAATCACGAGCAGTACTTC; cdr3_aa: CASREGQGNHEQYF
j_call: TRBJ2-7; clone_size: .; d_call: TRBD2; v_call: TRBV3-1; cdr3_nt: TGTGCCAGCAGCCAGACCGACGGGACTAGCGGGACCTACGAGCAGTACTTC; cdr3_aa: CASSQTDGTSGTYEQYF
j_call: TRBJ2-7; clone_size: .; d_call: TRBD1; v_call: TRBV5-1; cdr3_nt: TGCGCCAGCAGCACCGACAGGGGGTCCCTCTACGAGCAGTACTTC; cdr3_aa: CASSTDRGSLYEQYF
j_call: TRBJ2-5; clone_size: few; d_call: .; v_call: TRBV12-3/TRBV12-4; cdr3_nt: TGTGCCAGCAGTACAACACCTTTTTTCCAAGAGACCCAGTACTTC; cdr3_aa: CASSTTPFFQETQYF
j_call: TRBJ1-6; clone_size: few; d_call: .; v_call: TRBV7-2; cdr3_nt: TGTGCCAGCAGCTTAGCTAATGATTCACCCCTCCACTTT; cdr3_aa: CASSLANDSPLHF
j_call: TRBJ2-1; clone_size: .; d_call: TRBD1; v_call: TRBV3-1; cdr3_nt: TGTGCCAGCAGCCAGGGCAGGACAGGAGAGCAGTTCTTC; cdr3_aa: CASSQGRTGEQFF
j_call: TRBJ2-1; clone_size: .; d_call: TRBD1; v_call: TRBV20-1; cdr3_nt: TGCAGTGCTAGCCCTCAGGGGACAGGGGGCTCTGAGCAGTTCTTC; cdr3_aa: CSASPQGTGGSEQFF
j_call: TRBJ2-1; clone_size: few; d_call: TRBD1; v_call: TRBV5-5; cdr3_nt: TGTGCCAGCTACCAGGGGGCCTGGGGGTCCTACAATGAGCAGTTCTTC; cdr3_aa: CASYQGAWGSYNEQFF
j_call: TRBJ1-5; clone_size: few; d_call: .; v_call: TRBV20-1; cdr3_nt: TGCAGTGCTAGATTAGGTCAGCCCCAGCATTTT; cdr3_aa: CSARLGQPQHF
j_call: TRBJ2-1; clone_size: .; d_call: .; v_call: TRBV2; cdr3_nt: TGTGCCAGCAGCTTCGACGGACAGCCCTACAATGAGCAGTTCTTC; cdr3_aa: CASSFDGQPYNEQFF
j_call: TRBJ2-3; clone_size: .; d_call: .; v_call: TRBV29-1; cdr3_nt: TGCAGCGTTGCTGGAGGGGCTCTCCCCACAGATACGCAGTATTTT; cdr3_aa: CSVAGGALPTDTQYF
j_call: TRBJ2-3; clone_size: few; d_call: TRBD2; v_call: TRBV18; cdr3_nt: TGTGCCAGCTCTCCCGGGCTAGCGGGAGTCGGTGGCACAGATACGCAGTATTTT; cdr3_aa: CASSPGLAGVGGTDTQYF
j_call: TRBJ2-7; clone_size: many; d_call: .; v_call: TRBV12-3/TRBV12-4; cdr3_nt: TGTGCCAGCAGCCCTGGTGGCTTGATCACCTACGAGCAGTACTTC; cdr3_aa: CASSPGGLITYEQYF
j_call: TRBJ2-5; clone_size: few; d_call: .; v_call: TRBV3-1; cdr3_nt: TGTGCCAGCAGCCGAGCTTTGCGGAGCCAAGAGACCCAGTACTTC; cdr3_aa: CASSRALRSQETQYF
j_call: TRBJ2-1; clone_size: many; d_call: TRBD2; v_call: TRBV20-1; cdr3_nt: TGCAGTGCTAGAGATATACTAGCGGGAGGCCCGGGGAGTGAGCAGTTCTTC; cdr3_aa: CSARDILAGGPGSEQFF
j_call: TRBJ2-1; clone_size: many; d_call: .; v_call: TRBV6-6; cdr3_nt: TGTGCCACGGGGGACCGGAGCTCCTACAATGAGCAGTTCTTC; cdr3_aa: CATGDRSSYNEQFF
j_call: TRBJ2-7; clone_size: .; d_call: .; v_call: TRBV7-2; cdr3_nt: TGTGCCAGCAGTAATTACTACGAGCAGTACTTC; cdr3_aa: CASSNYYEQYF
j_call: TRBJ2-7; clone_size: many; d_call: .; v_call: TRBV12-3/TRBV12-4; cdr3_nt: TGTGCCAGCAGTAGAGACAGGAGCTCCTACGAGCAGTACTTC; cdr3_aa: CASSRDRSSYEQYF
j_call: TRBJ2-7; clone_size: few; d_call: .; v_call: TRBV6-5; cdr3_nt: TGTGCCAGCAGTTTCTCTGTGGGGCCCGGATACGAGCAGTACTTC; cdr3_aa: CASSFSVGPGYEQYF
j_call: TRBJ2-1; clone_size: few; d_call: .; v_call: TRBV11-3; cdr3_nt: TGTGCCAGCAGCCCCGGGTTGACGAGCAATGAGCAGTTCTTC; cdr3_aa: CASSPGLTSNEQFF
j_call: TRBJ1-5; clone_size: .; d_call: .; v_call: TRBV24-1; cdr3_nt: TGTGCCACCAGCCCCTGGCCAGGGGAGGTTCATCAGCCCCAGCATTTT; cdr3_aa: CATSPWPGEVHQPQHF
j_call: TRBJ1-1; clone_size: few; d_call: .; v_call: TRBV11-2; cdr3_nt: TGTGCCAGCAGCTTAGGGGCCGGGCCGTACACTGAAGCTTTCTTT; cdr3_aa: CASSLGAGPYTEAFF
j_call: TRBJ2-3; clone_size: .; d_call: .; v_call: TRBV6-1; cdr3_nt: TGTGCCAGCAGTGAGTGGGGTGCGAGCACAGATACGCAGTATTTT; cdr3_aa: CASSEWGASTDTQYF
j_call: TRBJ2-1; clone_size: .; d_call: .; v_call: TRBV6-4; cdr3_nt: TGTGCCAGCAGGGGGTTTCAAGGGGGAGATGAGCAGTTCTTC; cdr3_aa: CASRGFQGGDEQFF
j_call: TRBJ2-7; clone_size: .; d_call: .; v_call: TRBV7-2; cdr3_nt: TGTGCCAGCAGCTTAGGGGGCCCGCAGTACTTC; cdr3_aa: CASSLGGPQYF
j_call: TRBJ2-1; clone_size: few; d_call: TRBD2; v_call: TRBV15; cdr3_nt: TGTGCCACCAGCTCCCGGACTAGCGGGATCAATGAGCAGTTCTTC; cdr3_aa: CATSSRTSGINEQFF
j_call: TRBJ2-5; clone_size: .; d_call: TRBD2; v_call: TRBV20-1; cdr3_nt: TGCAGGGCGACTAGCGGGAGGGCCGGAGAGACCCAGTACTTC; cdr3_aa: CRATSGRAGETQYF
j_call: TRBJ1-2; clone_size: few; d_call: .; v_call: TRBV12-3/TRBV12-4; cdr3_nt: TGTGCCAGCAGTTTCCAGCGGGATGGCTACACCTTC; cdr3_aa: CASSFQRDGYTF
j_call: TRBJ2-3; clone_size: .; d_call: .; v_call: TRBV6-5; cdr3_nt: TGTGCCAGCAGTTCCGCCGCTTGCGGGGGCACAGATACGCAGTATTTT; cdr3_aa: CASSSAACGGTDTQYF
j_call: TRBJ2-1; clone_size: once; d_call: TRBD1; v_call: TRBV9; cdr3_nt: TGTGCCAGCAGCGTCCTGGACAGGGCATACAATGAGCAGTTCTTC; cdr3_aa: CASSVLDRAYNEQFF
j_call: TRBJ1-1; clone_size: .; d_call: TRBD1; v_call: TRBV15; cdr3_nt: TGTGCCACCAGCAGGACGACAGGGGAAACTGAAGCTTTCTTT; cdr3_aa: CATSRTTGETEAFF
j_call: TRBJ1-1; clone_size: .; d_call: TRBD1; v_call: TRBV2; cdr3_nt: TGTGCCAGCAGCCACGACAGGGATATCACTGAAGCTTTCTTT; cdr3_aa: CASSHDRDITEAFF
j_call: TRBJ2-7; clone_size: few; d_call: .; v_call: TRBV6-5; cdr3_nt: TGTGCCAGCAGTTATTCTTTGGCAGGGGCCTACTCCTACGAGCAGTACTTC; cdr3_aa: CASSYSLAGAYSYEQYF
j_call: TRBJ2-7; clone_size: few; d_call: TRBD1; v_call: TRBV13; cdr3_nt: TGTGCCAGCAGCTTAGGAGCAGGGGGCGAGTACGAGCAGTACTTC; cdr3_aa: CASSLGAGGEYEQYF
j_call: TRBJ2-3; clone_size: few; d_call: .; v_call: TRBV20-1; cdr3_nt: TGCAGTGCTAGGCCCCGGGGGGCCACAGATACGCAGTATTTT; cdr3_aa: CSARPRGATDTQYF
j_call: TRBJ1-1; clone_size: many; d_call: TRBD1; v_call: TRBV7-2; cdr3_nt: TGTGCCAGCAGCCAATCACCGGGACAGGGAAGGGGTGAAGCTTTCTTT; cdr3_aa: CASSQSPGQGRGEAFF
j_call: TRBJ2-3; clone_size: few; d_call: .; v_call: TRBV9; cdr3_nt: TGTGCCAGCAGCGTTTTCAGGGGCGCCAGCACAGATACGCAGTATTTT; cdr3_aa: CASSVFRGASTDTQYF
j_call: TRBJ2-3; clone_size: few; d_call: .; v_call: TRBV10-3; cdr3_nt: TGTGCCATCAGTGAGTCAGAGGGAACGCAGTATTTT; cdr3_aa: CAISESEGTQYF
j_call: TRBJ2-2; clone_size: .; d_call: .; v_call: TRBV24-1; cdr3_nt: TGTGCCACCGGATCAAGGATCGGACAAGGAGGCACCGGGGAGCTGTTTTTT; cdr3_aa: CATGSRIGQGGTGELFF
j_call: TRBJ1-4; clone_size: few; d_call: .; v_call: TRBV27; cdr3_nt: TGTGCCAGCAGTTTTCGGCGGAACGAAAAACTGTTTTTT; cdr3_aa: CASSFRRNEKLFF
j_call: TRBJ2-2; clone_size: .; d_call: .; v_call: TRBV10-3; cdr3_nt: TGTGCCATCCGGGCCGGGCCGAACACCGGGGAGCTGTTTTTT; cdr3_aa: CAIRAGPNTGELFF